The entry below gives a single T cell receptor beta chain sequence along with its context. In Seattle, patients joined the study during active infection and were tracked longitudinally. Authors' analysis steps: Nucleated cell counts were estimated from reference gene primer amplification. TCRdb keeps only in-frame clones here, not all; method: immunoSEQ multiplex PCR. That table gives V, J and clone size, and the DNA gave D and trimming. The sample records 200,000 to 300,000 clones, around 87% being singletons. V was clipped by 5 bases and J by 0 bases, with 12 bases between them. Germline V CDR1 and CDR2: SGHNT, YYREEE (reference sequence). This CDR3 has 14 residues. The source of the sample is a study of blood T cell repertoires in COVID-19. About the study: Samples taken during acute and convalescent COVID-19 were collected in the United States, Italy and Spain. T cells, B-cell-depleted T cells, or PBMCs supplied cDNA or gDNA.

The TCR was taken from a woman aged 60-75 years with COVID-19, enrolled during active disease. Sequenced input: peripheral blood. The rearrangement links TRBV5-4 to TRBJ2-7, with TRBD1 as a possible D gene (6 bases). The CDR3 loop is CASRLQGNSYEQYF. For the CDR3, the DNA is TGTGCCAGCAGGTTACAGGGAAACTCCTACGAGCAGTACTTC.